Following are 13 T cell receptor beta chains from one sample sequenced in a study of blood T cell repertoires in COVID-19. This table comes from immunoSEQ multiplex PCR, and its TCRdb copy is limited to in-frame clones, with some not included. The sample includes about 46,000 clones, roughly 85% of them seen just once. The sample taken for sequencing was peripheral blood. These receptor sequences come from a woman over 75 with COVID-19, enrolled during active disease.

This sequence joins TRBV3-1 (or the pseudogene TRBV3-2) and TRBJ2-1, with D maybe TRBD2 (6 bases). Germline V gene data show CDR1 as LGHDT and CDR2 as YNNKEL (reference sequence). This CDR3 has 16 residues. Between the trimmed V and J ends, which lost 4 bases and 7 bases, there was a span of 20 bases. The CDR3 region is CASSLMGGSIVNEQFF. CDR3 sequence (DNA): TGTGCCAGCAGCCTCATGGGGGGTAGTATTGTTAATGAGCAGTTCTTC.

This chain links TRBV5-8 with TRBJ1-2, with a possible D match to TRBD1 (6 bases). The CDR3 spans 15 residues. Germline CDR1 reads SGHTS; CDR2 reads YDEGEE. V shed 3 bases and J shed 1 base, with 13 bases lying between them. The CDR3 DNA is TGTGCCAGCAGCTATTCGACAGGACATAACTATGGCTACACCTTC. Protein product: CASSYSTGHNYGYTF.

V gene TRBV9 combines with J gene TRBJ2-1, with D possibly TRBD2 on 5 matching bases. V lost 1 base and J lost 7, with 12 bases in between. This CDR3 contains 14 residues. Germline V lookup: CDR1 SGDLS, CDR2 YYNGEE. Here the CDR3 reads CASSVNPLENEQFF. CDR3 nucleotides: TGTGCCAGCAGCGTAAACCCACTAGAGAATGAGCAGTTCTTC.

The J gene is TRBJ2-3, the V gene TRBV24-1; 11 positions match TRBD2. The CDR3 runs 15 residues. With V trimmed by 6 bases and J by 1 base, 2 bases remained unmatched. Looked up from germline, CDR1 is KGHDR and CDR2 is SFDVKD. CDR3 region: CATSTTSGGTDTQYF. The CDR3, as DNA: TGTGCCACCAGTACGACTAGCGGGGGCACAGATACGCAGTATTTT.

This chain joins TRBV27 and TRBJ1-2; D may be TRBD1 (6 bases). Germline V gene data show CDR1 as MNHEY and CDR2 as SMNVEV (reference sequence). V was clipped by 9 bases and J by 3 bases, with 17 bases between them. This CDR3 is built from 14 residues. The CDR3 DNA reads TGTGCCAGTCGGGACACCGACGCGGACTATGGCTACACCTTC. It codes for CASRDTDADYGYTF.

The chain joins TRBV15 to TRBJ2-7; D gene unclear. V gave up 1 base and J gave up 3 bases, with 10 bases separating them. CDR1 is LNHNV, CDR2 YYDKDF, per germline (reference sequence). CDR3 length equals 14 residues. CDR3 in DNA: TGTGCCACCAGCAGAGCCTCGACGGGCTACGAGCAGTACTTC. Translated: CATSRASTGYEQYF.

The chain links TRBV12-3 or TRBV12-4 to TRBJ2-5; no clear D. This CDR3 contains 13 residues. Between the trimmed V and J ends, which lost 3 bases and 2 bases, there was a span of 7 bases. The DNA for the CDR3 is TGTGCCAGCAGTTTGAACTGGCAAGAGACCCAGTACTTC. Residues: CASSLNWQETQYF.

The V gene is TRBV27, the J gene TRBJ1-3; no reliable D call. CDR1 is MNHEY, CDR2 SMNVEV, per germline (reference sequence). The CDR3 runs 14 residues. V lost 2 bases, J lost 1 base, and 6 bases lay in between. This CDR3 is CASSLDTSGNTIYF. In DNA form, the CDR3 reads TGTGCCAGCAGTTTAGACACATCTGGAAACACCATATATTTT.

CDR3 loop: CASSGQYNSPLHF. CDR3 in DNA: TGTGCCAGCAGCGGACAATATAATTCACCCCTCCACTTT. The chain couples TRBV12-3 or TRBV12-4 to TRBJ1-6, with TRBD1 as a possible D gene (5 bases). The CDR3 contains 13 residues. Trimming took off 6 bases at V and 4 bases at J, with 7 bases between the two ends.

This chain connects TRBV5-4 to TRBJ2-5; a possible D gene is TRBD2 (5 bases). In germline, CDR1 is SGHNT, CDR2 YYREEE (reference sequence). The CDR3 is 13 amino acids. Trimming took off 4 bases at V and 1 base at J, with 8 bases between the two ends. In nucleotides, the CDR3 is TGTGCCAGCAGCCCGAGGGCCCAAGAGACCCAGTACTTC. It translates to CASSPRAQETQYF.

The gene calls are TRBV5-1 and TRBJ2-2; 7 bases line up with TRBD1. The CDR3 extends over 14 amino acids. Unmatched junction bases numbered 2, after V lost 6 bases and J lost 0 bases. Germline lookup yields CDR1 SGHRS and CDR2 YFSETQ. CDR3 DNA sequence: TGCGCCAGCAACGACAGGGCGAACACCGGGGAGCTGTTTTTT. Translating it yields CASNDRANTGELFF.

This chain links TRBV5-8 with TRBJ1-5; D gene unclear. The germline V gene encodes CDR1 SGHTS and CDR2 YDEGEE. This CDR3 comprises 12 residues. Trimming shortened V by 0 bases and J by 7 bases, and 5 bases separated the two germline ends. CDR3 residues: CASSLGEQPQHF. DNA of the CDR3: TGTGCCAGCAGCTTGGGCGAACAGCCCCAGCATTTT.

This chain uses TRBV5-6 with TRBJ2-2; TRBD2 matches at 15 bases. The V segment lost 4 bases and the J segment 1 base; nucleotides outside the gene matches: 2. From germline, CDR1 is SGHDT and CDR2 YYEEEE. The CDR3 loop spans 17 amino acids. The CDR3 DNA reads TGTGCCAGCAGCCTGGGACTAGCGGGAGGGAACACCGGGGAGCTGTTTTTT. As protein: CASSLGLAGGNTGELFF.